A single sample gave rise to the 28 T cell receptor beta chains below, sequenced in a study of cytomegalovirus exposure and HLA in healthy donors (TCRdb year 2017). Libraries were built with the immunoSEQ multiplex PCR assay. The multiplex PCR relied on a mix of 60 forward primers for TCR Vbeta segments and 13 reverse primers for TCR Jbeta segments. Entries here come from immuneACCESS through TCRdb and include only in-frame sequences with V and J called. Some clones fail to appear in such tables; in the studies checked, an unresolved V gene covers under half of the shortfall, and the cause of the remainder is unknown. This sample holds fewer than 200,000 clones; 80% to 85% were observed only once. About 2.3% of the sample is in the top ten clones. The specimen sequenced was PBMCs. These receptor sequences come from a woman in her 30s in good health and CMV-seronegative.

The rearrangement uses TRBV6-4 and TRBJ1-2, with a possible D match to TRBD1 (6 bases). The V end was cut by 2 bases, the J end by 2 bases, with 12 bases between. This CDR3 is built from 15 residues. Germline CDR1 is MRHNA and CDR2 is SNTAGT. The CDR3 DNA reads as TGTGCCAGCAGTGACCTCCCGGGGACAAACTATGGCTACACCTTC. It translates to CASSDLPGTNYGYTF.

V usage is TRBV28 and J usage is TRBJ2-2; 7 nucleotides line up with TRBD1. In germline, CDR1 is MDHEN, CDR2 SYDVKM. There are 15 residues in the CDR3. The V and J ends lost 5 bases and 4 bases, in that order; junction bases with no gene match: 7. The CDR3 DNA reads as TGTGCCAGCAGTGAGACAGGGCGGCGCACCGGGGAGCTGTTTTTT. Encoded protein: CASSETGRRTGELFF.

This clone has a handful of counts. The rearrangement links TRBV28 to TRBJ1-5; D possibly corresponds to TRBD1 (5 bases). The CDR3 sequence is 16 residues long. Germline V gene sequence: CDR1 MDHEN, CDR2 SYDVKM. With 3 bases removed from V and 3 bases from J, the gap between germline ends came to 15 bases. The CDR3: CASSFLRDSFNQPQHF. CDR3 sequence (DNA): TGTGCCAGCAGTTTCCTGCGCGACAGTTTCAATCAGCCCCAGCATTTT.

J is TRBJ1-5 and V is TRBV10-3; 8 bases agree with TRBD1. V lost 2 bases to trimming and J lost 5 bases; unmatched junction nucleotides: 5. The CDR3 loop spans 15 amino acids. Germline V lookup: CDR1 ENHRY, CDR2 SYGVKD. CDR3 residues: CAISEGQGRHQPQHF. The CDR3 bases are TGTGCCATCAGTGAGGGACAGGGCCGCCATCAGCCCCAGCATTTT.

The chain employs TRBV11-2 and TRBJ1-3; D uncertain. Germline values: CDR1 SGHAT, CDR2 FQNNGV. V was pared by 5 bases and J by 0 bases, with 23 bases between. The CDR3 consists of 19 residues. CDR3: CASSPSEWLSSSSGNTIYF. The CDR3 DNA reads TGTGCCAGCAGCCCGAGCGAATGGCTCAGTTCCTCCTCTGGAAACACCATATATTTT.

As concerns this clone: Other DNA sequences in the sample encode the same CDR3. This rearrangement joins TRBV28 to TRBJ2-1; tentative D call: TRBD1 (5 bases). The germline V gene has CDR1 MDHEN and CDR2 SYDVKM. This CDR3 is 14 amino acids long. CDR3 sequence: CGSWTPSSYNEQFF. Written as DNA, the CDR3 is TGTGGAAGCTGGACACCCAGCTCCTACAATGAGCAGTTCTTC. The entire variable domain, with the rest obtained from reference TRBV28 and TRBJ2-1, is as follows: DVKVTQSSRYLVKRTGEKVFLECVQDMDHENMFWYRQDPGLGLRLIYFSYDVKMKEKGDIPEGYSVSREKKERFSLILESASTNQTSMYLCGSWTPSSYNEQFFGPGTRLTVL.

The chain couples TRBV2 to TRBJ2-2; 10 bases match TRBD2. The CDR3 sequence is 16 residues long. Germline CDR1 and CDR2: SNHLY and FYNNEI. The trim removed 9 bases at V and 2 bases at J, leaving 9 bases unmatched. The CDR3 bases are TGTGCCAGTCAACTGAGCGGGGGGGCCAACACCGGGGAGCTGTTTTTT. This codes for CASQLSGGANTGELFF.

V is TRBV6-5 and J is TRBJ2-7; a possible D gene is TRBD1 (6 bases). The V gene lost 0 bases and the J gene lost 4 bases, with 7 bases spanning the gap. Per germline, CDR1 MNHEY and CDR2 SVGAGI. The CDR3 loop spans 13 amino acids. CDR3 sequence reads: CASSYSQGYEQYF. The CDR3 DNA reads TGTGCCAGCAGTTACTCACAGGGTTACGAGCAGTACTTC.

V is TRBV30 and J is TRBJ1-6; no clear D gene. The germline V and J ends were trimmed by 0 bases and 9 bases, with 18 bases remaining between them. Germline lookup yields CDR1 GTSNPN and CDR2 SVGIG (reference sequence). The CDR3 totals 16 residues. The CDR3 protein is CAWSVGGQPITSPLHF. CDR3 nucleotide sequence: TGTGCCTGGAGTGTAGGCGGGCAGCCGATTACTTCACCCCTCCACTTT. Drawing the rest from reference TRBV30 and TRBJ1-6, the complete variable domain is SQTIHQWPATLVQPVGSPLSLECTVEGTSNPNLYWYRQAAGRGLQLLFYSVGIGQISSEVPQNLSASRPQDRQFILSSKKLLLSDSGFYLCAWSVGGQPITSPLHFGNGTRLTVT.

This clone turned up a few times. The J gene is TRBJ1-1, the V gene TRBV6-1; D uncertain. CDR1 is MNHNS and CDR2 is SASEGT in the germline V gene. This CDR3 is 13 amino acids long. V was cut by 11 bases and J by 0 bases, with 13 bases left in between. CDR3 sequence: CAARALMNTEAFF. Written as DNA, the CDR3 is TGTGCCGCCAGAGCGCTAATGAACACTGAAGCTTTCTTT.

V is TRBV14 and J is TRBJ1-4, with a possible D match to TRBD1 (6 bases). Germline CDR1 is SGHDN and CDR2 is FVKESK. This CDR3 has 15 residues. V lost 1 base and J 10 bases, leaving 16 bases between the germline ends. CDR3 residues: CASSQAPQGRGKLFF. DNA of the CDR3: TGTGCCAGCAGCCAAGCTCCACAGGGAAGGGGAAAACTGTTTTTT.

The V gene is TRBV5-5, the J gene TRBJ2-1; 7 nucleotides agree with TRBD1. V lost 4 bases to trimming and J lost 3 bases; unmatched junction nucleotides: 10. Germline V gives CDR1 SGHKS, CDR2 YYEKEE (reference sequence). The CDR3 contains 16 residues. CDR3 amino acids: CASSIYSGTDYNEQFF. The CDR3 nucleotides read TGTGCCAGCAGCATTTACTCCGGGACAGACTACAATGAGCAGTTCTTC. Filled out from reference TRBV5-5 and TRBJ2-1, the complete variable domain reads DAGVTQSPTHLIKTRGQQVTLRCSPISGHKSVSWYQQVLGQGPQFIFQYYEKEERGRGNFPDRFSARQFPNYSSELNVNALLLGDSALYLCASSIYSGTDYNEQFFGPGTRLTVL.

This sequence joins TRBV11-2 and TRBJ2-1, with unresolved D. Germline V gives CDR1 SGHAT, CDR2 FQNNGV. This CDR3 contains 13 residues. V shed 3 bases and J shed 5 bases, with 8 bases lying between them. The CDR3 DNA reads as TGTGCCAGCAGCTTCAGTGCGGACAATGAGCAGTTCTTC. It encodes CASSFSADNEQFF.

Comments on this clone: Other DNA sequences within the sample encode an identical CDR3. This chain links TRBV18 with TRBJ1-1; TRBD1 might be the D (5 bases). This CDR3 is built from 13 residues. Between the trimmed V and J ends, which lost 2 bases and 3 bases, there was a span of 7 bases. Germline V gene lookup returns CDR1 KGHSH and CDR2 LQKENI. In DNA, the CDR3 is TGTGCCAGCTCACCAAGCAGGGACACTGAAGCTTTCTTT. Encoded protein: CASSPSRDTEAFF.

V usage is TRBV2 and J usage is TRBJ2-7, with a possible D match to TRBD1 (7 bases). The CDR3 totals 15 residues. V shed 7 bases and J shed 5 bases, with 21 bases lying between them. Germline V lookup: CDR1 SNHLY, CDR2 FYNNEI. Here the CDR3 reads CASTGGQIIYNEQYF. The CDR3 bases are TGTGCCAGCACCGGGGGACAGATAATCTACAACGAGCAGTACTTC.

This chain connects TRBV19 to TRBJ1-2; a weak D match, TRBD1 (5 bases). Germline V CDR1 and CDR2: LNHDA, SQIVND (reference sequence). Deletions cut 7 bases from V and 4 bases from J, with 13 bases between. This CDR3 has 13 residues. This CDR3 is CASMGQGGYGYTF. The CDR3 DNA sequence: TGTGCCAGTATGGGTCAGGGAGGCTATGGCTACACCTTC. Full variable domain (rest looked up from reference TRBV19 and TRBJ1-2): DGGITQSPKYLFRKEGQNVTLSCEQNLNHDAMYWYRQDPGQGLRLIYYSQIVNDFQKGDIAEGYSVSREKKESFPLTVTSAQKNPTAFYLCASMGQGGYGYTFGSGTRLTVV.

V usage is TRBV28 and J usage is TRBJ2-1; no firm D call. The length of the CDR3 is 14 residues. The germline CDR1 and CDR2 sequences are MDHEN and SYDVKM. The V end was cut by 6 bases, the J end by 6 bases, with 15 bases between. The CDR3: CASSTSPRSNEQFF. CDR3 DNA sequence: TGTGCCAGCAGCACTTCCCCGCGGAGCAATGAGCAGTTCTTC. Supplemented by reference TRBV28 and TRBJ2-1, the full variable domain reads DVKVTQSSRYLVKRTGEKVFLECVQDMDHENMFWYRQDPGLGLRLIYFSYDVKMKEKGDIPEGYSVSREKKERFSLILESASTNQTSMYLCASSTSPRSNEQFFGPGTRLTVL.

The chain couples TRBV28 to TRBJ2-7, with 7 bases that match TRBD1. Germline V gene sequence: CDR1 MDHEN, CDR2 SYDVKM. The CDR3 length is 14 residues. J lost 5 bases, V lost 4 bases, and 8 bases had no gene match. The CDR3 here is CASSSRGQWNEQYF. The CDR3 DNA is TGTGCCAGCAGTTCCCGGGGACAGTGGAACGAGCAGTACTTC.

In its sample, this clone was seen a few times. CDR3 sequence reads: CASSLLAGGPELGYEQYF. The CDR3 coding sequence is TGTGCCAGCAGTTTGTTAGCGGGAGGGCCGGAATTAGGCTACGAGCAGTACTTC. The V gene is TRBV28, the J gene TRBJ2-7; 11 bases match TRBD2. After removal of 3 bases from V and 3 bases from J, the junction contained 13 bases not matched to a gene. The germline V gene has CDR1 MDHEN and CDR2 SYDVKM. The CDR3 has 18 amino acids.

Points on this clone: At one boundary the junction diverges from the germline segment, which might be a read error. The chain links TRBV11-2 to TRBJ2-7; D is possibly TRBD1 (6 bases). CDR3 length equals 13 residues. From germline, CDR1 is SGHAT and CDR2 FQNNGV. The CDR3 loop reads CASSPQGSDEQYF. CDR3 sequence (DNA): TGTGCCAGCAGCCCACAGGGCTCCGACGAGCAGTACTTC.

V and J are TRBV27 and TRBJ1-2, with 10 bases fitting TRBD1. In germline, CDR1 is MNHEY, CDR2 SMNVEV (reference sequence). V lost 7 bases and J lost 8; bases outside the gene matches: 13. The CDR3 has 15 residues. Here the CDR3 DNA reads TGTGCCAGCAAAACTGCCGGGACAGGGGTCGGGGGCTACACCTTC. Translation gives CASKTAGTGVGGYTF.

The genes are TRBV30 and TRBJ1-1, with TRBD1 matching 12 bases. The CDR3 is made up of 13 amino acids. The V gene end was trimmed by 7 bases and the J gene end by 6 bases; junction bases not matched to a gene: 6. Per germline, CDR1 GTSNPN and CDR2 SVGIG (reference sequence). The CDR3 DNA follows: TGTGCCTTCACGGGACAGGGGGCTCCTGAAGCTTTCTTT. Protein: CAFTGQGAPEAFF.

V usage is TRBV28 and J usage is TRBJ1-5; a possible D gene is TRBD1 (6 bases). Germline V gene sequence: CDR1 MDHEN, CDR2 SYDVKM. Trimming took off 4 bases at V and 6 bases at J, with 13 bases between the two ends. The CDR3 totals 14 residues. Here the CDR3 DNA reads TGTGCCAGCAGTTATGGGACATTAGCTCAGCCCCAGCATTTT. It specifies CASSYGTLAQPQHF. The full variable domain, completed using reference TRBV28 and TRBJ1-5, is DVKVTQSSRYLVKRTGEKVFLECVQDMDHENMFWYRQDPGLGLRLIYFSYDVKMKEKGDIPEGYSVSREKKERFSLILESASTNQTSMYLCASSYGTLAQPQHFGDGTRLSIL.

This chain connects TRBV5-1 to TRBJ1-6, with 8 bases aligning to TRBD1. After removal of 4 bases from V and 5 bases from J, the junction contained 2 bases not matched to a gene. CDR1 is SGHRS and CDR2 is YFSETQ in the germline V gene. The CDR3 contains 14 residues. The CDR3 DNA reads as TGCGCCAGCAGCGGACAGGGAAATAATTCACCCCTCCACTTT. Protein product: CASSGQGNNSPLHF.

The V gene is TRBV7-2, the J gene TRBJ2-1, with 11 bases aligning to TRBD1. J lost 6 bases, V lost 0 bases, and 1 base had no gene match. The length of the CDR3 is 15 residues. Germline-derived CDR1 and CDR2 are SGHTA and FQGNSA. CDR3 DNA: TGTGCCAGCAGCTTAGCCGGGACAGGGGGCAATGAGCAGTTCTTC. As protein: CASSLAGTGGNEQFF.

The chain carries TRBV2 and TRBJ1-5; perhaps TRBD1 as D (6 bases). Deletions cut 5 bases from V and 5 bases from J, with 13 bases between. The CDR3 runs to 14 residues. CDR1 and CDR2 (germline): SNHLY, FYNNEI. DNA for the CDR3: TGTGCCAGCAGTTCGGACAGCTCTTATCAGCCCCAGCATTTT. This sequence encodes CASSSDSSYQPQHF.

V usage is TRBV7-9 and J usage is TRBJ1-5; TRBD1 aligns across 7 bases. The CDR3 loop spans 14 amino acids. V shed 3 bases, J shed 6 bases, and the junction held 5 bases outside the gene matches. The V gene's germline CDR1 is SEHNR and CDR2 FQNEAQ (reference sequence). CDR3 in amino acids: CASSFSGGTQPQHF. Here the CDR3 DNA reads TGTGCCAGCAGCTTTTCAGGGGGTACTCAGCCCCAGCATTTT.

The rearrangement joins TRBV5-4 to TRBJ2-5, with 9 positions matching TRBD1. CDR3 length: 14 amino acids. The germline V gene has CDR1 SGHNT and CDR2 YYREEE (reference sequence). The V segment lost 3 bases and the J segment 3 bases; nucleotides outside the gene matches: 3. As DNA, the CDR3 is TGTGCCAGCAGCTGGACAGGGGACAAAGAGACCCAGTACTTC. Protein sequence: CASSWTGDKETQYF.